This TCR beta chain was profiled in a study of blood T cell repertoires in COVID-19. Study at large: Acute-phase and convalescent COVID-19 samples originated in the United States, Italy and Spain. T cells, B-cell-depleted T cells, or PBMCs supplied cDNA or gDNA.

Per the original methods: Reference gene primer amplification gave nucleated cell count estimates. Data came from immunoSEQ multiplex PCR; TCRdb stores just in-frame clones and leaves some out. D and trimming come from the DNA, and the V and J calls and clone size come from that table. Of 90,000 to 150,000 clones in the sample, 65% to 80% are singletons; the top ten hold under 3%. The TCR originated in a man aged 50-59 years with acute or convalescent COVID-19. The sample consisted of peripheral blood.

CDR3 sequence reads: CAISGSSGEEDTQYF. CDR3 nucleotides: TGTGCCATCAGTGGATCTAGCGGCGAGGAAGATACGCAGTATTTT. V gene TRBV10-3 combines with J gene TRBJ2-3; TRBD2 matches at 7 bases. J lost 5 bases, V lost 4 bases, and 9 bases had no gene match. Germline loops: CDR1 ENHRY, CDR2 SYGVKD. The CDR3 is 15 amino acids.